This T cell receptor (beta chain) originates from a study of blood T cell repertoires in COVID-19. Study details: The United States, Italy and Spain supplied acute and convalescent COVID-19 samples. PBMCs, B-cell-depleted T cells, or T cells were the source of the cDNA or gDNA that made up the material.

This clone came up a few times. The CDR3 sequence is 17 residues long. V was shortened by 4 bases and J by 4 bases, with 17 bases between the two germline ends. The germline gives CDR1 SGHDN, CDR2 FVKESK. As originally analysed: From reference gene primer amplification, estimates of nucleated cell counts were derived. Assay used: immunoSEQ multiplex PCR; TCRdb lists only in-frame clones, some missing. That table gives V, J and clone size, and the DNA gave D and trimming. The sample has tens of thousands of clones, under 90% seen once. Sequencing was done on a sample of peripheral blood. The V call is TRBV14, the J call TRBJ2-6; no clear D. This clonotype was sampled from a man between 65 and 85 years old who had recovered from COVID-19. The CDR3 loop is CASSPKIWLFGANVLTF. In DNA, the CDR3 is TGTGCCAGCAGCCCCAAGATATGGCTTTTCGGGGCCAACGTCCTGACTTTC.